Below, 23 T cell receptor beta chains from the same sample are listed, as sequenced in a study of T-cell memory formation after mild COVID-19. TCRdb itself ran the 5' RACE reads through MiXCR, one entry per CDR3 protein. Of about 190,000 distinct CDR3 sequences listed, more than 9% are singletons. The specimen was PBMCs or a T cell subset sorted from them (not recorded which). These receptors came from a man aged 18 to 30 who had mild COVID-19 (a few samples of this study predate the infection). Cell type and time point are not known.

The chain carries TRBV6-2 or TRBV6-3 and TRBJ2-2; D ambiguous. The CDR3 spans 14 residues. Germline assignment: CDR1 MNHEY and CDR2 SVGEGT. V was cut by 3 bases and J by 0 bases, with 5 bases left in between. The CDR3: CASSYLANTGELFF. In nucleotides, the CDR3 is TGTGCCAGCAGTTATCTTGCGAACACCGGGGAGCTGTTTTTT.

The table lists this clonotype with a few counts. This chain uses TRBV7-2 with TRBJ1-3, with D possibly TRBD1 on 6 matching bases. V was clipped by 5 bases and J by 0 bases, with 14 bases between them. The germline V gene has CDR1 SGHTA and CDR2 FQGNSA. This CDR3 region has 16 residues. The CDR3 nucleotides are TGTGCCAGCAGCACCTGGACAGCGAACTCTGGAAACACCATATATTTT. Protein: CASSTWTANSGNTIYF.

A few counts support this clonotype. The chain links TRBV5-4 to TRBJ2-7; 7 nucleotides agree with TRBD2. Germline CDR1 SGHNT, CDR2 YYREEE (reference sequence). This CDR3 is built from 14 residues. The V and J ends lost 4 bases and 2 bases, in that order; junction bases with no gene match: 6. CDR3 bases: TGTGCCAGCAGCAGCGGGACGGATACCTACGAGCAGTACTTC. Residues: CASSSGTDTYEQYF.

The V call is TRBV6-5, the J call TRBJ2-7; tentative D call: TRBD1 (6 bases). The ends were cut back, 5 bases at V and 6 bases at J, with 14 bases in the middle. The germline gives CDR1 MNHEY, CDR2 SVGAGI. CDR3 length: 13 amino acids. The DNA for the CDR3 is TGTGCCAGCAGTCGAACAGGGTTAACCGAGCAGTACGTC. Translated, it gives CASSRTGLTEQYV.

The chain couples TRBV27 to TRBJ2-3; a weak D match, TRBD1 (5 bases). Germline V CDR1 and CDR2: MNHEY, SMNVEV (reference sequence). V was cut by 2 bases and J by 0 bases, with 9 bases left in between. The CDR3 is 15 amino acids. The DNA for the CDR3 is TGTGCCAGCAGTTTAACCAGGGTTAGCACAGATACGCAGTATTTT. Its translation is CASSLTRVSTDTQYF.

This clonotype was detected ten times or more. The chain is built from TRBV7-2 and TRBJ1-1; D perhaps matches TRBD1 (5 bases). From germline, CDR1 is SGHTA and CDR2 FQGNSA. Trimming took 1 base from V and 3 from J, leaving 18 bases between them. The length of the CDR3 is 17 residues. The CDR3 spells CASSLDLGGLFYTEAFF. CDR3 bases: TGTGCCAGCAGCTTAGATCTGGGGGGTCTTTTTTACACTGAAGCTTTCTTT.

This clonotype was recorded a few times. The chain couples TRBV7-2 to TRBJ2-3; possibly TRBD2 for D (6 bases). V was pared by 4 bases and J by 6 bases, with 14 bases between. The CDR3 is made up of 14 amino acids. CDR1 SGHTA and CDR2 FQGNSA come from the germline V gene. Here the CDR3 DNA reads TGTGCCAGCAGCTCACCCCCCCGGGGGGATACGCAGTATTTT. Translation: CASSSPPRGDTQYF. Full variable domain (missing parts from reference TRBV7-2 and TRBJ2-3): GAGVSQSPSNKVTEKGKDVELRCDPISGHTALYWYRQSLGQGLEFLIYFQGNSAPDKSGLPSDRFSAERTGGSVSTLTIQRTQQEDSAVYLCASSSPPRGDTQYFGPGTRLTVL.

The gene calls are TRBV7-9 and TRBJ2-1; weak D call: TRBD2 (6 bases). The germline V and J ends were trimmed by 3 bases and 6 bases, with 12 bases remaining between them. This CDR3 has 14 residues. In germline, CDR1 is SEHNR, CDR2 FQNEAQ (reference sequence). DNA for the CDR3: TGTGCCAGCAGCTTTTCGGGAGCACCCAATGAGCAGTTCTTC. It is translated as CASSFSGAPNEQFF.

The V gene is TRBV5-1, the J gene TRBJ1-2, with D possibly TRBD1 on 6 matching bases. CDR3 length equals 15 residues. V dropped 3 bases and J dropped 0 bases, with 12 bases sitting between them. The V gene's germline CDR1 is SGHRS and CDR2 YFSETQ. The CDR3 DNA reads TGCGCCAGCAGCTCCCAGGGGACGCCTAACTATGGCTACACCTTC. Translated: CASSSQGTPNYGYTF. Full variable domain (rest looked up from reference TRBV5-1 and TRBJ1-2): KAGVTQTPRYLIKTRGQQVTLSCSPISGHRSVSWYQQTPGQGLQFLFEYFSETQRNKGNFPGRFSGRQFSNSRSEMNVSTLELGDSALYLCASSSQGTPNYGYTFGSGTRLTVV.

The chain is built from TRBV5-5 and TRBJ2-5; D possibly corresponds to TRBD1 (6 bases). Germline CDR1 is SGHKS and CDR2 is YYEKEE (reference sequence). The CDR3 has 14 residues. Trimming left V 3 bases short and J 5 bases short, with 14 bases between. The CDR3 is CASSSITGWETQYF. The CDR3 DNA sequence: TGTGCCAGCAGCTCAATCACAGGGTGGGAGACCCAGTACTTC.

This clonotype has a count of ten or more. V gene TRBV7-9 combines with J gene TRBJ2-3; D may be TRBD1 or TRBD2 (5 bases each). Germline CDR1 SEHNR, CDR2 FQNEAQ (reference sequence). Trimming left V 1 base short and J 1 base short, with 12 bases between. The CDR3 consists of 16 residues. CDR3 sequence reads: CASSLDVGPRTDTQYF. As DNA, the CDR3 is TGTGCCAGCAGCTTAGACGTGGGACCCCGCACAGATACGCAGTATTTT. The full variable domain, rest sourced from reference TRBV7-9 and TRBJ2-3, is DTGVSQNPRHKITKRGQNVTFRCDPISEHNRLYWYRQTLGQGPEFLTYFQNEAQLEKSRLLSDRFSAERPKGSFSTLEIQRTEQGDSAMYLCASSLDVGPRTDTQYFGPGTRLTVL.

V gene TRBV7-2 combines with J gene TRBJ2-1; weak D call: TRBD2 (6 bases). With 8 bases removed from V and 7 bases from J, the gap between germline ends came to 6 bases. The length of the CDR3 is 10 residues. Germline V CDR1 and CDR2: SGHTA, FQGNSA. The CDR3 region has the DNA TGTGCCAGCGGGGGGAATGAGCAGTTCTTC. It encodes CASGGNEQFF.

This chain uses TRBV9 with TRBJ1-1; no firm D call. In germline, CDR1 is SGDLS, CDR2 YYNGEE. Between the trimmed V and J ends, which lost 0 bases and 1 base, there was a span of 7 bases. This CDR3 comprises 14 residues. CDR3 coding DNA: TGTGCCAGCAGCGTAGGACCGGGGAACACTGAAGCTTTCTTT. Amino acid sequence: CASSVGPGNTEAFF. The variable domain in full, with the rest retrieved from reference TRBV9 and TRBJ1-1, is DSGVTQTPKHLITATGQRVTLRCSPRSGDLSVYWYQQSLDQGLQFLIQYYNGEERAKGNILERFSAQQFPDLHSELNLSSLELGDSALYFCASSVGPGNTEAFFGQGTRLTVV.

This chain links TRBV18 with TRBJ2-3; 7 positions agree with TRBD1. V dropped 4 bases and J dropped 0; count of bases not matched to a gene: 4. Germline CDR1 KGHSH, CDR2 LQKENI. The CDR3 is 15 amino acids. The CDR3 protein is CASSRDSQSTDTQYF. As DNA, the CDR3 is TGTGCCAGCTCACGGGACAGTCAAAGCACAGATACGCAGTATTTT.

A few counts support this clonotype. The gene calls are TRBV7-2 and TRBJ1-2; D gene unclear. In germline, CDR1 is SGHTA, CDR2 FQGNSA. V was trimmed by 2 bases and J by 6 bases, leaving 10 bases between them. CDR3 length equals 13 residues. The DNA for the CDR3 is TGTGCCAGCAGCTTACTGGCAGCGAATGGCTACACCTTC. Translated, it gives CASSLLAANGYTF.

V and J are TRBV19 and TRBJ2-2, with D perhaps TRBD2 (6 bases). Germline V gene lookup returns CDR1 LNHDA and CDR2 SQIVND (reference sequence). The CDR3 is 15 residues long. V was shortened by 6 bases and J by 5 bases, with 16 bases between the two germline ends. The CDR3 nucleotides read TGTGCCAGTAGCCCGGGGAGGTCAAGGACCGGGGAGCTGTTTTTT. This codes for CASSPGRSRTGELFF.

At least ten counts were recorded for this clonotype. The rearrangement uses TRBV7-2 and TRBJ2-5; 10 nucleotides agree with TRBD2. Trimming at V came to 5 bases and at J to 5 bases, leaving 8 bases not matched to a gene. The CDR3 has 15 residues. Germline values: CDR1 SGHTA, CDR2 FQGNSA. CDR3 bases: TGTGCCAGCAGCCTAGGGGCTAGCGGGGGTGAGACCCAGTACTTC. Translating gives CASSLGASGGETQYF.

This chain links TRBV5-1 with TRBJ1-1, with D maybe TRBD1 (6 bases). CDR1 and CDR2 from the germline V gene are SGHRS and YFSETQ. Trimming took off 1 base at V and 5 bases at J, with 9 bases between the two ends. The CDR3 is 13 amino acids. The DNA of the CDR3 is TGCGCCAGCAGCTTGTTCACAGGGACTGAAGCTTTCTTT. It specifies CASSLFTGTEAFF.

The chain carries TRBV21-1 and TRBJ2-7; TRBD1 is the table's D call and was not checked against the DNA. TRBV21-1 is a pseudogene locus. The CDR3 is 16 amino acids. CDR3 region: CASSKGPRGEPYEQYV. The CDR3 DNA reads as TGTGCCAGCAGCAAAGGTCCGCGGGGGGAACCCTACGAGCAGTACGTC.

The V call is TRBV6-2 or TRBV6-3, the J call TRBJ2-5; 10 nucleotides align to TRBD2. The CDR3 spans 16 residues. Germline CDR1 is MNHEY and CDR2 is SVGEGT. The V gene end was trimmed by 2 bases and the J gene end by 2 bases; junction bases not matched to a gene: 5. The DNA of the CDR3 is TGTGCCAGCAGTTACCATAGCGGGGGGATTCAAGAGACCCAGTACTTC. It codes for CASSYHSGGIQETQYF.

CDR3 residues: CASSQGGYTF. CDR3 nucleotides: TGCGCCAGCAGCCAGGGAGGCTACACCTTC. The chain links TRBV5-1 to TRBJ1-2; D is perhaps TRBD1 (5 bases). CDR1 is SGHRS and CDR2 is YFSETQ in the germline V gene. CDR3 length equals 10 residues. Trimming removed 4 bases from V and 8 bases from J, with 6 bases in between.

In the case of this clonotype: A much larger clonotype is one base distant, so this may be a read error. The gene calls are TRBV15 and TRBJ2-5; TRBD1 matches 9 bases. V lost 8 bases, J lost 3 bases, and 10 bases stayed unmatched. The CDR3 loop spans 15 amino acids. CDR1 is LNHNV and CDR2 is YYDKDF in the germline V gene (reference sequence). The CDR3 DNA sequence: TGTGCCACCTGCCGTGACAGGGGGTGGGAAGAGACCCAGTACTTC. It encodes CATCRDRGWEETQYF. The full variable domain, completed using reference TRBV15 and TRBJ2-5, is DAMVIQNPRYQVTQFGKPVTLSCSQTLNHNVMYWYQQKSSQAPKLLFHYYDKDFNNEADTPDNFQSRRPNTSFCFLDIRSPGLGDTAMYLCATCRDRGWEETQYFGPGTRLLVL.

The chain is built from TRBV7-2 and TRBJ1-5; possibly TRBD1 for D (5 bases). With 5 bases removed from V and 7 bases from J, the gap between germline ends came to 12 bases. Germline V gene data show CDR1 as SGHTA and CDR2 as FQGNSA. The CDR3 is 13 amino acids. CDR3 sequence: CASSPGIRQPQHF. The CDR3 nucleotides read TGTGCCAGCAGCCCAGGGATCCGACAGCCCCAGCATTTT.